What follows describes a single T cell receptor beta chain. This receptor's antigen is unknown. Base qualities are not recorded, but no much larger clone differs from it by a single base. The sample is drawn from a study of cytomegalovirus exposure and HLA in healthy donors (dated by TCRdb to about 2017). In terms of the full investigation: According to an earlier analysis of 587 of the donors, about 179 million T cells yielded 95 million to 140 million unique TCR beta sequences and more than 250 Gb of sequence data. An early release that covered fewer than 750 HLA-typed donors contained 250 to 350 gigabases of sequencing data and some 87 million unique TCR sequences. Of the 300 to 500 genotyped donors, roughly 80% were placed in the genetic ancestry cluster associated with self-reported Caucasian donors. The study aimed to test whether cataloging public T cell receptors could reveal signatures of past pathogen exposure. Using immunosequencing, the study profiled T cell repertoires from about 610 subjects and related those repertoires to cytomegalovirus serostatus. In addition to the first cohort of 666 subjects, a separate validation cohort of 130 or so different subjects was used. To predict cytomegalovirus infection status, the study brought together high-throughput TCR immunosequencing, statistical association of individual TCRs with disease status, and machine learning. A later analysis re-examined previously published TCR beta repertoires from around 670 donors and added high-resolution HLA genotyping to investigate patterns of TCR occurrence. In the later analysis, no new phenotypic data were used to find candidate immune exposures; instead, reliance was placed on TCR beta sequences and their occurrence across donors. An earlier analysis of about 600 of the donors used high-throughput TCR beta sequencing to judge whether each TCR beta V gene segment behaved as functional or pseudogenic. Alongside the repertoire data, information on donor age, sex, ethnicity and CMV serostatus was compiled. Genome-wide SNP genotypes for about 65% of the roughly 670 donors were used in a later genetic analysis, which treated that subset as a discovery cohort. Every repertoire in the discovery cohort had been generated on one and the same sequencing platform. Both class I and class II loci were covered by HLA typing, at four-digit resolution. The number of donors typed differed by locus, with roughly 620-630 for A, B, C, DRB1 and DQB1, 522 for DQA1, about 610 for DPA1, and 472 for DPB1. Roughly 5 DR-DQ haplotypes were handled as single units for association and clustering because linkage in the cohort was strong. Among about 410 genotyped donors of the cohort, an average of around 250,000 unique TCR beta nucleotide sequences was sequenced per donor, of which about 18% were non-productive. Study-level results and caveats: In a later analysis, TCR association rates were found to vary across HLA loci, with the most associated TCRs seen for DRB1 alleles and the fewest for HLA-C alleles. In a later analysis, HLA-associated TCR beta chains showed more clonal expansion and lower generation probabilities than non-associated chains that were equally common. Presence/absence analyses assumed roughly uniform sequencing depth across donors, an assumption that may not hold. A cluster of highly shared sequence variants was judged likely to represent a technical artifact of the sequencing pipeline. Immune exposure information for the cohort was limited to CMV serostatus. In vitro tests confirmed that a few of the cytomegalovirus-associated TCR beta chains recognize cytomegalovirus antigens. The authors suggested that the approach could potentially be generalized to other disease states and immunological phenotypes. HLA typing was unavailable for some donors at each locus, so association tests used only the typed subset. According to a later analysis, most CMV-associated TCR beta chains appeared to be HLA-restricted, and the HLA associations seemed to be driven largely by CMV exposure. Strong co-occurrence of HLA alleles, especially DR and DQ, made assigning TCR associations to individual alleles difficult. Because counts were too low, some 17 rarely observed V segments, including chromosome 9 orphons, were excluded from the earlier analysis of around 590 of the donors. An earlier analysis of some 590 of the donors showed that most TCR beta V segments appeared in productive rearrangements either about 90% or about 30% of the time, which broadly matched IMGT annotations. Specific HLA alleles were associated with around 18,000 TCR beta sequences at a false discovery rate of 0.05 in a later analysis. A further reported finding was that TCR beta sequences accurately predicted the HLA-A and HLA-B alleles for most subjects in the first cohort. An association between a missense DCLRE1C variant and V-gene and J-gene trimming of TCR beta chains was found in a later genetic analysis and replicated in an independent cohort. In a later genetic analysis, fewer N-insertions in productive TCRs were reported among donors in an Asian-associated ancestry cluster than the roughly 700-donor mean. Most TCR sequences were observed very rarely across donors, whereas some public TCRs were present in many individuals. In this cohort, only TCR beta chains were sequenced, and detectable features were limited by the absence of alpha or paired-chain data. In a later analysis, several top co-occurrence clusters were reported to appear linked to parvovirus B19, influenza, CMV and Epstein-Barr virus. The classifier was reported to diagnose cytomegalovirus status with high specificity and sensitivity in both the original and validation cohorts. The 87-base-pair reads could not distinguish some IMGT-functional V segments, including TRBV6-2 and TRBV6-3, so those segments were excluded. Correlated functional status among segregating V segments might reflect linkage disequilibrium, but an unknown experimental factor could not be ruled out. A total of roughly 160 TCR beta chains were listed by the study as associated with cytomegalovirus.

In total, approximately 690 healthy bone marrow donors made up the cohort. Cohort members were all nominally healthy when sampled, although unrecorded immune exposures were likely present. The donor tested CMV seropositive, placing the donor among the 289 seropositive members of the cohort. Each donor provided a peripheral blood sample, and peripheral blood mononuclear cells were used for TCR beta sequencing. Genomic DNA extraction from the blood cell samples was performed with the Qiagen DNeasy Blood Extraction Kit. From the cysteine through the phenylalanine, the CDR3 covers 14 amino acids. The read is trimmed to its CDR3 DNA, 42 bases read in frame from base 1. The germline V gene specifies SGHRS as CDR1 and YFSETQ as CDR2. Libraries were prepared through the immunoSEQ multiplex PCR assay. For the multiplex PCR, a mixture combining 60 forward primers for TCR Vbeta segments and 13 reverse primers for TCR Jbeta segments was used. Amplification of the CDR3 region of rearranged TCR beta genes was performed with a multiplex PCR assay on genomic DNA. On the Illumina HiSeq System, the amplified TCR beta libraries were sequenced as 87-base-pair reads. On the authors' methods: A later analysis counted tens of millions of unique TCR beta chains across the 550 to 700 repertoires, and roughly 10 million of these chains were shared by at least two donors. Raw reads were error-corrected and collapsed into unique sequences by a nearest-neighbor algorithm in which closely related sequences were merged to remove PCR and sequencing errors. Alignment of CDR3 sequences to IMGT reference sequences was used to assign V, D and J gene segments. For a sequence to be retained, at least a six-nucleotide match to both a V gene segment and a J gene segment was required. Rearrangements were classified as productive when the CDR3 lacked stop codons and remained in frame with V and J, and all other rearrangements were classified as non-productive. CDR3 was defined according to IMGT convention as the region running from the second conserved V-encoded cysteine to the conserved J-encoded phenylalanine. In an earlier analysis of around 570 of the donors, sequences lacking an unambiguous match to a single V gene segment were excluded. An earlier analysis of 450 to 650 of the donors called V segments functional above 56.7% productive rearrangements and segregating when the between-donor standard deviation exceeded 5%. To diagnose cytomegalovirus status from the catalog of TCR beta chain sequences, a statistical classification framework was built. In a later analysis, V and J genes were assigned by comparing TCR nucleotide sequences against IMGT/GENE-DB human TR gene sequences. In a later analysis, CDR3 sequences and most-parsimonious VDJ recombination scenarios were assigned using the TCRdist pipeline. In a later analysis, every TCR beta chain was defined by the combination of its CDR3 amino acid sequence and its V-gene family, and reads without a unique V-gene family were dropped. To address suspected cross-contamination and a sequencing artifact, a later analysis removed roughly 580 highly shared, low-generation-probability nucleotide sequences. In a later analysis, a clonal expansion index for each public chain was calculated from normalized within-repertoire ranks of inferred template counts. In a later analysis, generation probabilities were computed using a VDJ recombination model fitted to out-of-frame rearrangements, and the results were checked against IGoR. In a later analysis, TCR-TCR, TCR-HLA and TCR-CMV co-occurrence was scored with hypergeometric tests, and a repertoire-size bias correction was applied to TCR pairs. In a later analysis, false discovery rates were estimated by permuting HLA or CMV assignments 20 times. In a later analysis, co-occurring TCRs were grouped using DBSCAN, and TCRdist sequence similarity was added for clustering within HLA-allele-positive subsets. Repertoires with fewer than 30,000 or more than 120,000 public chains, plus five repertoires with anomalous nucleotide sharing, were excluded from co-occurrence clustering. TCRdb's version of the immuneACCESS table is confined to in-frame rearrangements and falls short of the full clone set. An unresolved V gene accounts for under half of the shortfall where checked; the remainder is of unknown origin. V and J calls plus clone size are reproduced from that table; the DNA served to infer D and trimming. Within this sample are hundreds of thousands of clones, with around 80% of them counted one time only. Roughly 2.5% of the sample is held by the ten biggest clonotypes.

The V and J genes are TRBV5-1 and TRBJ2-5, with 7 central nucleotides matching TRBD2. The better agreement between TRBJ2-7 and the DNA end casts doubt on the J call. This sequence originates from a woman between 55 and 75 years old in good health and CMV-seropositive. Material for sequencing was PBMCs. The CDR3 loop reads CASSLSGNTYEQYF. The DNA reads as follows: TGCGCCAGCAGCTTAAGCGGGAACACCTACGAGCAGTACTTC.